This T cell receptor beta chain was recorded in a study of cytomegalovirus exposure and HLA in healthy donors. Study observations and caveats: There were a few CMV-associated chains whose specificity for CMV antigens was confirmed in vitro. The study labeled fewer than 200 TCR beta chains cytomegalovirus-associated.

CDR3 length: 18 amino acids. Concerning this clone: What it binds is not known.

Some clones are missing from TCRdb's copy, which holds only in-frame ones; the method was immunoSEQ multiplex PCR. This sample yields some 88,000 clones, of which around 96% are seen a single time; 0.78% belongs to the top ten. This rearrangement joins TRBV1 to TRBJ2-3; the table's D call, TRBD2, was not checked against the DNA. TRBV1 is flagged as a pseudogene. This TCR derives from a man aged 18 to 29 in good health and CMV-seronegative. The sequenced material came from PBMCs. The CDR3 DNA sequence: TGCACCAGCAGCCAAGATGGGCGGGAGGCGAGTGAAGCAGATACGCAGTATTTT. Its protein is CTSSQDGREASEADTQYF.